This is a list of T cell receptor beta chains from one sample in a study of regulatory T cells in long-lasting Graves disease. TCRdb re-analysed the multiplex PCR reads in MiXCR, keeping a single row per CDR3 protein. The repertoire holds around 500,000 distinct CDR3 sequences, with around 13% as singletons. This same sample was also part of a study on T cells in Graves' hyperthyroidism and ophthalmopathy.

The specimen comprised peripheral blood mononuclear cells (PBMCs), sampled at new diagnosis, from a patient treated with antithyroid drugs. The receptors come from a woman in her 30s with Graves disease. Both conserved end residues are part of each CDR3. A D gene is named only where the DNA matches it firmly. Some rows mark clone size as missing; the rest say once, few, many or name a class of expanded clone.

d_call,clone_size,j_call,v_call,cdr3_nt,cdr3_aa
.,many,TRBJ1-6,TRBV27,TGTGCCAGCAGTGCCAGGTCTCCCTATAATTCACCCCTCCACTTT,CASSARSPYNSPLHF
TRBD1,many,TRBJ1-3,TRBV20-1,TGCAGTGCTGGATCCCGGGACAGGGCCTCTGGAAACACCATATATTTT,CSAGSRDRASGNTIYF
TRBD1,.,TRBJ2-5,TRBV6-2/TRBV6-3,TGTGCCAGCAGCTCCGGGACAGCGACTCAAGAGACCCAGTACTTC,CASSSGTATQETQYF
TRBD1,.,TRBJ1-2,TRBV6-5,TGTGCCAGCAGTTTGACAGGGATTTCTGGCTACACCTTC,CASSLTGISGYTF
.,many,TRBJ2-1,TRBV20-1,TGCAGTGCTAGAGATAGAACGGGAATGCCCTACAATGAGCAGTTCTTC,CSARDRTGMPYNEQFF
.,.,TRBJ2-7,TRBV7-9,TGTGCCAGCAGCGGAATCTGGACAGTATCCGAGCAGTACTTC,CASSGIWTVSEQYF
.,many,TRBJ2-3,TRBV5-1,TGCGCCAGCAGCTTGTTAGCGTTCGGCGCAGATACGCAGTATTTT,CASSLLAFGADTQYF
TRBD2,few,TRBJ2-3,TRBV20-1,TGCAGTGCGGGAGGCCGCACTAGCGTCAGAGATACGCAGTATTTT,CSAGGRTSVRDTQYF
.,many,TRBJ2-6,TRBV5-1,TGCGCCAGCAGCATACAGGGAAGCAGCTCTGGGGCCAACGTCCTGACTTTC,CASSIQGSSSGANVLTF
TRBD1,.,TRBJ2-7,TRBV7-9,TGTGCCAGCAGCCAACAATCCTTTCAGGGGGCCGACGAGCAGTACTTC,CASSQQSFQGADEQYF
.,many,TRBJ2-1,TRBV27,TGTGCCAGCAGTTTATTCGCTAGCGTATCCTACAATGAGCAGTTCTTC,CASSLFASVSYNEQFF
.,few,TRBJ1-5,TRBV4-2,TGTGCCAGCAGCCCTTACACGGGGGTGGATCAGCCCCAGCATTTT,CASSPYTGVDQPQHF
.,many,TRBJ1-3,TRBV12-3/TRBV12-4,TGTGCCAGCAGTTTTATTCAGACTGCCGGGCGTGATGGAAACACCATATATTTT,CASSFIQTAGRDGNTIYF
.,many,TRBJ1-1,TRBV7-9,TGTGCCAGCAGCTCTCCCCGGGGGGCGGTGAACACTGAAGCTTTCTTT,CASSSPRGAVNTEAFF
.,many,TRBJ1-2,TRBV18,TGTGCCAGCTCACCACAAGGGGATGGCTACACCTTC,CASSPQGDGYTF
TRBD2,few,TRBJ2-1,TRBV6-2/TRBV6-3,TGTGCCAGCAGTCCAGGAGGGACTAGCGGGAAGAGGGATGAGCAGTTCTTC,CASSPGGTSGKRDEQFF
.,many,TRBJ2-7,TRBV20-1,TGCAGTGCTAGCGGTCCCACCTACGAGCAGTACTTC,CSASGPTYEQYF
TRBD2,many,TRBJ2-1,TRBV7-2,TGTGCCAGCAGCTTAATTAGCGGGATCGATGAGCAGTTCTTC,CASSLISGIDEQFF
.,.,TRBJ1-5,TRBV19,TGTGCCAGTAGTATCGTAGGGGCTCAGCCCCAGCATTTT,CASSIVGAQPQHF
TRBD1,many,TRBJ2-1,TRBV13,TGTGCCAGCAGCTTGACAGGGTTCGGGCAGTTCTTC,CASSLTGFGQFF
TRBD1,.,TRBJ2-1,TRBV5-1,TGCGCCAGCAGCACATTACCGGGACAGGGAGGGGATGAGCAGTTCTTC,CASSTLPGQGGDEQFF
.,many,TRBJ2-7,TRBV20-1,TGCAGTGCCACCGGACAGCTAGACCCCCACTACGAGCAGTACTTC,CSATGQLDPHYEQYF
TRBD1,many,TRBJ1-5,TRBV12-3/TRBV12-4,TGTGCCAGCTCACCCGGACAGGGTTTAAATCAGCCCCAGCATTTT,CASSPGQGLNQPQHF
.,many,TRBJ2-3,TRBV12-3/TRBV12-4,TGTGCCAGCAGTTTCGGGGAGACACATTCATACACAGATACGCAGTATTTT,CASSFGETHSYTDTQYF
TRBD1,many,TRBJ2-7,TRBV18,TGTGCCAGCTCCCCAGGGGGCGTCCCTTACGAGCAGTACTTC,CASSPGGVPYEQYF
.,.,TRBJ2-1,TRBV9,TGTGCCAGCAGCGTAGTGTCAGGATGGTCGGGTGAGCAGTTCTTC,CASSVVSGWSGEQFF
TRBD2,many,TRBJ2-5,TRBV18,TGTGCCAGCTTAGGACTAGCAGAGACCCAGTACTTC,CASLGLAETQYF
.,few,TRBJ1-3,TRBV2,TGTGCCAGCAGCCGGGGCTACTCTGGAAACACCATATATTTT,CASSRGYSGNTIYF
TRBD1,many,TRBJ2-1,TRBV6-1,TGTGCCAGCAGTGAAGCTCCCGGGACAGACAATGAGCAGTTCTTC,CASSEAPGTDNEQFF
TRBD2,.,TRBJ2-1,TRBV5-1,TGCGCCAGCAGGCAAGCGGGAGTACAGTACTATGAGCAGTTCTTC,CASRQAGVQYYEQFF
TRBD1,many,TRBJ2-3,TRBV7-9,TGTGCCAGCAGCCCGGGACAGCCGGGCTCAGATACGCAGTATTTT,CASSPGQPGSDTQYF
.,few,TRBJ2-1,TRBV11-3,TGTGCCAGCAGCTTAGATGCGGCTGAGCAGTTCTTC,CASSLDAAEQFF
.,many,TRBJ2-5,TRBV18,TGTGCCAGCTCACCGACAGTACCTCAAGAGACCCAGTACTTC,CASSPTVPQETQYF
.,many,TRBJ2-3,TRBV2,TGTGCCAGCAGTGAAACCCCACCGTCGTCGGGGGTCACAGATACGCAGTATTTT,CASSETPPSSGVTDTQYF
.,many,TRBJ2-7,TRBV4-1,TGCGCCAGCAGCCAAGCGGTCAGGTTCGAAGGGCAGTACTTC,CASSQAVRFEGQYF
.,.,TRBJ2-7,TRBV20-1,TGCAGTGCTAGAGATCGTGTCTACGAGCAGTACTTC,CSARDRVYEQYF
TRBD2,many,TRBJ2-3,TRBV3-1,TGTGCCAGCAGCCTCTCGAGGGGCGGAAAACGGGAGGTCCCCACAGATACGCAGTATTTT,CASSLSRGGKREVPTDTQYF
.,many,TRBJ1-4,TRBV28,TGTGCCAGCAGCCGTCCAATGCCCACGGGGAACGAAAAACTGTTTTTT,CASSRPMPTGNEKLFF
.,many,TRBJ2-1,TRBV12-3/TRBV12-4,TGTGCCAGCAGTTTTAGCGGACAGATTGGGTACAATGAGCAGTTCTTC,CASSFSGQIGYNEQFF
.,many,TRBJ2-7,TRBV19,TGTGCCAGTAGTGCGAACAGGGAATACTTAGGCTACGAGCAGTACTTC,CASSANREYLGYEQYF
.,many,TRBJ1-1,TRBV2,TGTGCCAGCAGTGCGGGGGCGCGGGACACTGAAGCTTTCTTT,CASSAGARDTEAFF